The 27 T cell receptor beta chains in this list originate from one sample, sequenced in a study of cytomegalovirus exposure and HLA in healthy donors. PCR amplification relied on 60 Vbeta primers (plus 13 Jbeta primers). The table came from immunoSEQ multiplex PCR; TCRdb's copy has only in-frame clones and leaves some out. The profile shows some 190,000 clones, 85% of them singletons. Sequenced sample: PBMCs. The receptors come from a boy younger than 10 in good health and CMV-seronegative.

The V call is TRBV9, the J call TRBJ2-1; the D is unclear. V gave up 0 bases and J gave up 5 bases, with 3 bases separating them. This CDR3 is 12 amino acids long. Germline CDR1 reads SGDLS; CDR2 reads YYNGEE. This CDR3 reads CASSVADNEQFF. The CDR3 DNA is TGTGCCAGCAGCGTAGCGGACAATGAGCAGTTCTTC.

This chain connects TRBV30 to TRBJ1-5; TRBD1 agrees at 8 bases. The J segment lost 1 base and the V segment lost 3 bases, leaving 2 bases of the junction unmatched. Germline CDR1 GTSNPN, CDR2 SVGIG (reference sequence). This CDR3 has 14 residues. CDR3 sequence reads: CAWSRDRSNQPQHF. The CDR3 coding sequence is TGTGCCTGGAGCCGGGACAGGAGCAATCAGCCCCAGCATTTT.

V usage is TRBV28 and J usage is TRBJ2-6; 8 nucleotides align to TRBD2. The CDR3 consists of 19 residues. Germline-derived CDR1 and CDR2 are MDHEN and SYDVKM. V shed 4 bases, J shed 1 base, and the junction held 12 bases outside the gene matches. The CDR3 spells CASSYVPGRAESGANVLTF. CDR3 nucleotide sequence: TGTGCCAGCAGTTACGTCCCCGGGAGGGCCGAATCTGGGGCCAACGTCCTGACTTTC.

CDR3 in DNA: TGCGCCAGCATGCGGACAGCGAACACCGGGGAGCTGTTTTTT. Its protein product is CASMRTANTGELFF. The genes are TRBV10-2 and TRBJ2-2; TRBD1 is a possible D gene (6 bases). V was cut by 7 bases and J by 0 bases, with 9 bases left in between. Germline values: CDR1 WSHSY, CDR2 SAAADI. The CDR3 is made up of 14 amino acids.

The CDR3 sequence is CASSVEDSPFDTQYF. CDR3 nucleotides: TGTGCCAGCAGCGTAGAGGACAGTCCATTTGATACGCAGTATTTT. The V gene is TRBV9, the J gene TRBJ2-3; D might be TRBD1 (6 bases). Trimming left V 0 bases short and J 6 bases short, with 14 bases between. This CDR3 contains 15 residues. The V gene's germline CDR1 is SGDLS and CDR2 YYNGEE.

The chain carries TRBV6-5 and TRBJ2-1; D gene unclear. The germline V gene has CDR1 MNHEY and CDR2 SVGAGI. The CDR3 is 15 residues long. Trimming removed 2 bases from V and 4 bases from J, with 12 bases in between. CDR3 sequence: CASSYHPTSYNEQFF. DNA for the CDR3: TGTGCCAGCAGTTACCATCCAACATCGTACAATGAGCAGTTCTTC.

The DNA for the CDR3 is TGTGCCAGCAGATCGGACACCCCCTACGAGCAGTACGTC. Its translation is CASRSDTPYEQYV. V gene TRBV7-9 combines with J gene TRBJ2-7, with D tentatively TRBD1 (5 bases). The CDR3 is 13 amino acids. Trimming removed 6 bases from V and 2 bases from J, with 11 bases in between. Germline V CDR1 and CDR2: SEHNR, FQNEAQ (reference sequence).

This CDR3 reads CASSRSLVGYTF. CDR3 DNA sequence: TGCGCCAGCAGCAGGAGCTTGGTCGGCTACACCTTC. The chain couples TRBV5-1 to TRBJ1-2; D unresolved. Trimming shortened V by 4 bases and J by 8 bases, and 12 bases separated the two germline ends. Germline values: CDR1 SGHRS, CDR2 YFSETQ. The CDR3 contains 12 residues.

J is TRBJ2-5 and V is TRBV11-3, with D unresolved. In germline, CDR1 is SGHNT, CDR2 YENEEA. Trimming shortened V by 0 bases and J by 3 bases, and 5 bases separated the two germline ends. This CDR3 is built from 13 residues. The CDR3 sequence is CASSLDPEETQYF. In nucleotides, the CDR3 is TGTGCCAGCAGCTTAGACCCCGAAGAGACCCAGTACTTC.

The rearrangement joins TRBV4-2 to TRBJ2-1, with 7 nucleotides matching TRBD1. The germline gives CDR1 LGHNA, CDR2 YNFKEQ. This CDR3 is 16 amino acids long. After removal of 0 bases from V and 4 bases from J, the junction contained 6 bases not matched to a gene. The CDR3 DNA follows: TGTGCCAGCAGCCAAGATTCTGGACAGGATTACAATGAGCAGTTCTTC. It codes for CASSQDSGQDYNEQFF.

This sequence joins TRBV25-1 and TRBJ2-7, with unresolved D. Germline-derived CDR1 and CDR2 are MGHDK and SYGVNS. V was cut by 2 bases and J by 1 base, with 9 bases left in between. The CDR3 is made up of 14 amino acids. CDR3 amino acids: CASSEPGFSYEQYF. The DNA of the CDR3 is TGTGCCAGCAGTGAACCCGGTTTTTCCTACGAGCAGTACTTC.

This clone has a handful of counts. This chain connects TRBV6-1 to TRBJ1-1; D might be TRBD1 (6 bases). In germline, CDR1 is MNHNS, CDR2 SASEGT. There are 14 residues in the CDR3. V lost 6 bases and J lost 5, with 16 bases in between. The CDR3 here is CASRTQGGGTEAFF. In nucleotides, the CDR3 is TGTGCCAGCAGGACACAGGGAGGGGGGACTGAAGCTTTCTTT.

The CDR3 reads CANRKAGYTGELFF. In nucleotides, the CDR3 is TGTGCCAATAGGAAAGCGGGTTACACCGGGGAGCTGTTTTTT. V is TRBV2 and J is TRBJ2-2; D may be TRBD2 (6 bases). Germline-derived CDR1 and CDR2 are SNHLY and FYNNEI. There are 14 residues in the CDR3. Trimming cost V 10 bases and J 3 bases, with 15 bases left between them.

This clone was seen just once. The chain couples TRBV4-1 to TRBJ1-6; tentative D call: TRBD1 (6 bases). The CDR3 loop spans 15 amino acids. CDR1 and CDR2 from the germline V gene are MGHRA and YSYEKL. Trimming shortened V by 0 bases and J by 8 bases, and 11 bases separated the two germline ends. The CDR3 sequence: CASSQDQTGHSPLHF. The CDR3 DNA reads TGCGCCAGCAGCCAAGATCAGACAGGACATTCACCCCTCCACTTT.

This clone was recorded once. V and J are TRBV6-1 and TRBJ1-4; tentatively, D is TRBD1 (5 bases). The V end lost 7 bases, the J end lost 4 bases, and 10 bases lay between the germline ends. Germline CDR1 and CDR2: MNHNS and SASEGT. This CDR3 is 13 amino acids long. CDR3 DNA: TGTGCCAGCACCCAGGGCAATAATGAAAAACTGTTTTTT. As protein: CASTQGNNEKLFF.

The genes are TRBV28 and TRBJ1-5, with 12 nucleotides matching TRBD1. Trimming at V came to 4 bases and at J to 6 bases, leaving 10 bases not matched to a gene. Germline CDR1 reads MDHEN; CDR2 reads SYDVKM. The CDR3 spans 17 residues. CDR3 in amino acids: CASSSEWGTGGFQPQHF. The DNA of the CDR3 is TGTGCCAGCAGTTCCGAATGGGGGACAGGGGGCTTTCAGCCCCAGCATTTT.

The V gene is TRBV7-8, the J gene TRBJ1-2, with D possibly TRBD1 on 5 matching bases. Between the trimmed V and J ends, which lost 7 bases and 4 bases, there was a span of 16 bases. Germline assignment: CDR1 SGHVS and CDR2 FQNEAQ. This CDR3 contains 14 residues. CDR3 protein: CASTPGGYSYGYTF. In nucleotides, the CDR3 is TGTGCCAGCACCCCCGGGGGATACTCCTATGGCTACACCTTC.

This clone was observed a handful of times. The chain is built from TRBV6-6 and TRBJ2-1; weak D call: TRBD2 (5 bases). Trimming left V 0 bases short and J 15 bases short, with 15 bases between. Germline V gene data show CDR1 as MNHNY and CDR2 as SVGAGI (reference sequence). The CDR3 runs to 13 residues. Here the CDR3 DNA reads TGTGCCAGCAGTTACTCGGAAGCTATCGAGGGGTTCTTC. It translates to CASSYSEAIEGFF.

J is TRBJ2-3 and V is TRBV5-1, with 7 bases fitting TRBD1. J was trimmed by 3 bases and V by 3 bases; bases with no gene match: 10. The CDR3 is 16 residues long. From germline, CDR1 is SGHRS and CDR2 YFSETQ. The CDR3 region is CASSWERDSLTDTQYF. The CDR3 DNA follows: TGCGCCAGCAGCTGGGAACGGGACAGCCTTACAGATACGCAGTATTTT.

The chain carries TRBV28 and TRBJ2-3; 11 bases match TRBD2. J was trimmed by 4 bases and V by 8 bases; bases with no gene match: 5. Germline-derived CDR1 and CDR2 are MDHEN and SYDVKM. This CDR3 region has 14 residues. The DNA of the CDR3 is TGTGCCAGCGGTAGCGGGGGGGTGGCAGATACGCAGTATTTT. Its translation is CASGSGGVADTQYF.

The chain has TRBV28 and TRBJ2-1, with 10 positions matching TRBD2. The CDR3 has 15 amino acids. The germline gives CDR1 MDHEN, CDR2 SYDVKM. V lost 1 base, J lost 8 bases, and 5 bases stayed unmatched. As DNA, the CDR3 is TGTGCCAGCAGTTTATTTAGCGGGGGGCGCGATGAGCAGTTCTTC. It specifies CASSLFSGGRDEQFF.

V gene TRBV5-6 combines with J gene TRBJ1-5; D not certain. The CDR3 contains 13 residues. The V end lost 4 bases, the J end lost 8 bases, and 13 bases lay between the germline ends. From germline, CDR1 is SGHDT and CDR2 YYEEEE. CDR3 nucleotide sequence: TGTGCCAGCAGCGCGGGGAGATCGGAGCCCCAGCATTTT. Encoded protein: CASSAGRSEPQHF.

The chain links TRBV28 to TRBJ1-3, with D possibly TRBD1 on 5 matching bases. V was shortened by 6 bases and J by 4 bases, with 13 bases between the two germline ends. The CDR3 spans 14 residues. Per germline, CDR1 MDHEN and CDR2 SYDVKM. Here the CDR3 reads CASSSRDLGNTIYF. CDR3 DNA sequence: TGTGCCAGCAGCAGCCGGGACTTAGGAAACACCATATATTTT.

The V and J genes are TRBV5-1 and TRBJ2-5; 14 nucleotides agree with TRBD2. This CDR3 has 18 amino acids. Germline trimming cut 1 base from V and 5 bases from J; bases unmatched to any gene: 10. Germline assignment: CDR1 SGHRS and CDR2 YFSETQ. DNA for the CDR3: TGCGCCAGCAGCTTGTTTCGACTAGCGGGAGGGAGACAGGAGACCCAGTACTTC. It specifies CASSLFRLAGGRQETQYF.

The chain carries TRBV28 and TRBJ2-5; the match to TRBD1 covers 12 bases. V lost 5 bases, J lost 5 bases, and 9 bases stayed unmatched. Germline CDR1 MDHEN, CDR2 SYDVKM. This CDR3 contains 16 residues. CDR3 nucleotide sequence: TGTGCCAGCAGTGAGACGGGACAGGGGGCAGGGGAGACCCAGTACTTC. Translated, it gives CASSETGQGAGETQYF.

The chain joins TRBV10-3 to TRBJ2-5, with 7 bases that match TRBD2. The V and J ends lost 7 bases and 5 bases, in that order; junction bases with no gene match: 13. This CDR3 is 15 amino acids long. Germline V gives CDR1 ENHRY, CDR2 SYGVKD. CDR3 DNA: TGTGCCATCAAGCCCTCCGGCGGGAGTAAGGAGACCCAGTACTTC. It translates to CAIKPSGGSKETQYF.

This chain links TRBV19 with TRBJ2-2; D remains unclear. The germline CDR1 and CDR2 sequences are LNHDA and SQIVND (reference sequence). V lost 2 bases to trimming and J lost 2 bases, with 9 bases between them. The CDR3 sequence is 15 residues long. DNA of the CDR3: TGTGCCAGTAGTATATACTCCCCCAACACCGGGGAGCTGTTTTTT. Its protein product is CASSIYSPNTGELFF.